What follows are 21 T cell receptor beta chains derived from one specimen sequenced in a study of blood T cell repertoires in COVID-19. Sequencing was performed with immunoSEQ multiplex PCR; in TCRdb, only in-frame clones are kept and a portion is missing. The profile shows about 130,000 clones, roughly 79% of them singletons. Specimen: peripheral blood. The receptor set was obtained from a man older than 75 with acute or convalescent COVID-19.

The rearrangement joins TRBV19 to TRBJ2-3, with 11 bases that match TRBD2. Germline V CDR1 and CDR2: LNHDA, SQIVND (reference sequence). V lost 1 base and J lost 8; bases outside the gene matches: 11. The CDR3 has 17 residues. The chain's CDR3 is CASSIVLMTSGASTQYF. Here the CDR3 DNA reads TGTGCCAGTAGTATAGTCCTCATGACTAGCGGGGCCAGTACGCAGTATTTT.

The rearrangement joins TRBV30 to TRBJ2-5; D remains unclear. The CDR3 is 11 residues long. Between the trimmed V and J ends, which lost 2 bases and 7 bases, there was a span of 8 bases. Per germline, CDR1 GTSNPN and CDR2 SVGIG (reference sequence). As DNA, the CDR3 is TGTGCCTGGAGTACTGGTGGGACCCAGTACTTC. It specifies CAWSTGGTQYF. Full variable domain (remainder filled in from reference TRBV30 and TRBJ2-5): SQTIHQWPATLVQPVGSPLSLECTVEGTSNPNLYWYRQAAGRGLQLLFYSVGIGQISSEVPQNLSASRPQDRQFILSSKKLLLSDSGFYLCAWSTGGTQYFGPGTRLLVL.

This chain links TRBV6-1 with TRBJ1-3, with D unclear. The CDR3 has 15 residues. In germline, CDR1 is MNHNS, CDR2 SASEGT. V lost 1 base and J 3 bases, leaving 10 bases between the germline ends. The CDR3 bases are TGTGCCAGCAGTGAAGTGCCGCTAAGTGGAAACACCATATATTTT. It codes for CASSEVPLSGNTIYF.

The chain joins TRBV11-2 to TRBJ1-1; no clear D gene. The CDR3 totals 13 residues. Trimming stripped 2 bases from V and 12 bases from J, with 16 bases between. CDR1 and CDR2 from the germline V gene are SGHAT and FQNNGV. The DNA of the CDR3 is TGTGCCAGCAGCTTATCCCCACCAGGTAGGACTTTCTTT. It yields the protein CASSLSPPGRTFF.

In its sample, this clone was seen once. Additional DNA sequences in this sample encode the identical CDR3. J is TRBJ2-6 and V is TRBV24-1; D not certain. The germline V gene has CDR1 KGHDR and CDR2 SFDVKD. CDR3 size: 13 residues. V dropped 9 bases and J dropped 1 base, with 6 bases sitting between them. The CDR3 DNA reads TGTGCCACCTCATTGTCTGGGGCCAACGTCCTGACTTTC. It is translated as CATSLSGANVLTF.

This sequence joins TRBV10-3 and TRBJ2-2; 12 nucleotides line up with TRBD1. The trim removed 6 bases at V and 6 bases at J, leaving 8 bases unmatched. Germline assignment: CDR1 ENHRY and CDR2 SYGVKD. CDR3 length equals 16 residues. In DNA form, the CDR3 reads TGTGCCATCAGCGACTCCGGGACAGGGGGCGCCGGGGAGCTGTTTTTT. Translating it yields CAISDSGTGGAGELFF.

This clone was seen just once. The V call is TRBV19, the J call TRBJ2-2, with TRBD1 identical over 7 bases. The CDR3 is made up of 15 amino acids. Germline CDR1 LNHDA, CDR2 SQIVND (reference sequence). The V gene end was trimmed by 4 bases and the J gene end by 2 bases; junction bases not matched to a gene: 4. The CDR3 reads CASSTTGSNTGELFF. The CDR3 coding sequence is TGTGCCAGTAGTACGACAGGGAGTAACACCGGGGAGCTGTTTTTT.

The rearrangement links TRBV6-5 to TRBJ1-4; D is perhaps TRBD1 (5 bases). The CDR3 contains 15 residues. The V gene lost 6 bases and the J gene lost 4 bases, with 15 bases spanning the gap. Germline V gives CDR1 MNHEY, CDR2 SVGAGI. The CDR3 is CASRPVGGGNEKLFF. The CDR3 region has the DNA TGTGCCAGCAGACCCGTCGGGGGGGGTAATGAAAAACTGTTTTTT.

The V gene is TRBV28, the J gene TRBJ1-5, with D possibly matching TRBD1 (6 bases). The germline gives CDR1 MDHEN, CDR2 SYDVKM. V was cut by 7 bases and J by 7 bases, with 11 bases left in between. The CDR3 totals 12 residues. CDR3 DNA sequence: TGTGCCAGCAACTGGGGGGGCCAGCCCCAGCATTTT. Protein sequence: CASNWGGQPQHF. Drawing the rest from reference TRBV28 and TRBJ1-5, the complete variable domain is DVKVTQSSRYLVKRTGEKVFLECVQDMDHENMFWYRQDPGLGLRLIYFSYDVKMKEKGDIPEGYSVSREKKERFSLILESASTNQTSMYLCASNWGGQPQHFGDGTRLSIL.

J is TRBJ1-2 and V is TRBV28, with TRBD1 identical over 8 bases. CDR1 is MDHEN and CDR2 is SYDVKM in the germline V gene. The length of the CDR3 is 14 residues. With V trimmed by 5 bases and J by 4 bases, 6 bases remained unmatched. CDR3 in amino acids: CASSDGTGSYGYTF. The CDR3 nucleotides are TGTGCCAGCAGTGACGGGACAGGCTCCTATGGCTACACCTTC.

The CDR3 sequence: CASSDQGAYYGYTF. CDR3 bases: TGTGCCAGCAGTGACCAGGGGGCCTACTATGGCTACACCTTC. The chain has TRBV6-6 and TRBJ1-2, with 8 bases lining up with TRBD1. This CDR3 has 14 amino acids. CDR1 is MNHNY and CDR2 is SVGAGI in the germline V gene (reference sequence). Trimming cost V 5 bases and J 3 bases; bases outside gene matches: 5.

J is TRBJ2-1 and V is TRBV5-8, with 9 positions matching TRBD2. CDR1 and CDR2 (germline): SGHTS, YDEGEE. The trim removed 3 bases at V and 7 bases at J, leaving 14 bases unmatched. The CDR3 length is 17 residues. This chain's CDR3 is CASSSTILAGNENEQFF. The CDR3 DNA follows: TGTGCCAGCAGCTCTACTATCCTAGCGGGGAATGAGAATGAGCAGTTCTTC.

V and J are TRBV5-5 and TRBJ1-5; 9 bases line up with TRBD1. In germline, CDR1 is SGHKS, CDR2 YYEKEE (reference sequence). Trimming took 1 base from V and 8 from J; bases not matched to a gene: 7. The CDR3 consists of 15 residues. This chain's CDR3 is CASSLSGQGIEPQHF. The CDR3 nucleotides read TGTGCCAGCAGCTTGTCGGGACAGGGTATTGAGCCCCAGCATTTT.

The genes are TRBV19 and TRBJ1-5; D unclear. Trimming left V 3 bases short and J 3 bases short, with 6 bases between. The CDR3 totals 13 residues. CDR1 is LNHDA and CDR2 is SQIVND in the germline V gene (reference sequence). This CDR3 is CASSIEDNQPQHF. CDR3 sequence (DNA): TGTGCCAGTAGTATTGAGGACAATCAGCCCCAGCATTTT.

This clone showed up just once. The chain employs TRBV11-2 and TRBJ1-2; possibly TRBD1 for D (6 bases). CDR1 and CDR2 from the germline V gene are SGHAT and FQNNGV. This CDR3 has 15 amino acids. V lost 2 bases and J lost 8, with 18 bases in between. The CDR3 sequence is CASSLSTGSIGGYTF. CDR3 nucleotide sequence: TGTGCCAGCAGCTTAAGTACAGGGTCCATTGGGGGCTACACCTTC. The complete variable domain, with remaining parts taken from reference TRBV11-2 and TRBJ1-2, reads EAGVAQSPRYKIIEKRQSVAFWCNPISGHATLYWYQQILGQGPKLLIQFQNNGVVDDSQLPKDRFSAERLKGVDSTLKIQPAKLEDSAVYLCASSLSTGSIGGYTFGSGTRLTVV.

The chain combines TRBV19 with TRBJ1-2, with 9 bases that match TRBD1. The CDR3 has 13 residues. After removal of 3 bases from V and 8 bases from J, the junction contained 4 bases not matched to a gene. Looked up from germline, CDR1 is LNHDA and CDR2 is SQIVND (reference sequence). The CDR3 bases are TGTGCCAGTAGTATGGGGACAGGGACCGGCTACACCTTC. It is translated as CASSMGTGTGYTF.

The V call is TRBV4-2, the J call TRBJ1-4; D not resolved. The V and J ends lost 1 base and 4 bases respectively, with 13 bases between them. The germline V gene encodes CDR1 LGHNA and CDR2 YNFKEQ. The length of the CDR3 is 16 residues. CDR3 DNA: TGTGCCAGCAGCCAAGTCTCTCGGGGTTTTAATGAAAAACTGTTTTTT. Translation gives CASSQVSRGFNEKLFF.

V usage is TRBV5-8 and J usage is TRBJ2-5, with 11 bases aligning to TRBD2. V gave up 4 bases and J gave up 4 bases; unmatched junction bases: 9. Germline lookup yields CDR1 SGHTS and CDR2 YDEGEE. The CDR3 loop spans 16 amino acids. The CDR3 sequence: CASSPVVAGGLETQYF. The CDR3 region has the DNA TGTGCCAGCAGCCCCGTAGTAGCGGGGGGGCTAGAGACCCAGTACTTC.

V is TRBV7-2 and J is TRBJ2-5; 8 positions match TRBD1. Germline loops: CDR1 SGHTA, CDR2 FQGNSA. J lost 1 base, V lost 4 bases, and 2 bases had no gene match. The CDR3 extends over 14 amino acids. CDR3 amino acids: CASSWDRIQETQYF. CDR3 nucleotide sequence: TGTGCCAGCAGCTGGGACAGGATCCAAGAGACCCAGTACTTC. The full variable domain, with the rest looked up from reference TRBV7-2 and TRBJ2-5, is GAGVSQSPSNKVTEKGKDVELRCDPISGHTALYWYRQSLGQGLEFLIYFQGNSAPDKSGLPSDRFSAERTGGSVSTLTIQRTQQEDSAVYLCASSWDRIQETQYFGPGTRLLVL.

V gene TRBV24-1 combines with J gene TRBJ2-3; D is perhaps TRBD1 (5 bases). CDR3 length: 14 amino acids. Trimming stripped 3 bases from V and 4 bases from J, with 10 bases between. Germline CDR1 reads KGHDR; CDR2 reads SFDVKD. As DNA, the CDR3 is TGTGCCACCAGTGATCCCTACAGGTCAGATACGCAGTATTTT. Its translation is CATSDPYRSDTQYF.

This clone came up a few times. The CDR3 is CSVDRGHGYTF. The CDR3 DNA sequence: TGCAGCGTGGACAGAGGGCACGGCTACACCTTC. V usage is TRBV29-1 and J usage is TRBJ1-2; D perhaps matches TRBD1 (6 bases). The CDR3 covers 11 residues. The germline V gene has CDR1 SQVTM and CDR2 ANQGSEA. V was cut by 6 bases and J by 8 bases, with 13 bases left in between. Full variable domain (remainder filled in from reference TRBV29-1 and TRBJ1-2): SAVISQKPSRDICQRGTSLTIQCQVDSQVTMMFWYRQQPGQSLTLIATANQGSEATYESGFVIDKFPISRPNLTFSTLTVSNMSPEDSSIYLCSVDRGHGYTFGSGTRLTVV.